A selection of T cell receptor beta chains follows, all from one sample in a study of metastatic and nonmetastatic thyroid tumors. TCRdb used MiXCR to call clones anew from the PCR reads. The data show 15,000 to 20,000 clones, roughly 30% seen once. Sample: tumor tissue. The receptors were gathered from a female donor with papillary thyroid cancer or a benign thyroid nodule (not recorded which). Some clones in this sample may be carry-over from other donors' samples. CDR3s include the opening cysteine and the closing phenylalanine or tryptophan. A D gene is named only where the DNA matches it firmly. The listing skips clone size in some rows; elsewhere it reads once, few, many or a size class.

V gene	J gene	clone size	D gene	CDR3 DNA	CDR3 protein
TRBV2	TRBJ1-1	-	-	TGTGCCAGCAGAATCGAGGGAAAGGGCGCTGAAGCTTTCTTT	CASRIEGKGAEAFF
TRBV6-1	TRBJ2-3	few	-	TGTGCCAGCCTAAAATGGGACCGACCCGATACGCAGTATTTT	CASLKWDRPDTQYF
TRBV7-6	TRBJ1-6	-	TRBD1	TGTGCCAGCAGCTTAGGCGGGACAGGGGGTTCACCCCTCCACTTT	CASSLGGTGGSPLHF
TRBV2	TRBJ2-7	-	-	TGTGCCAGCAGCTCCCCTCGGGGGACTCGGACATACGAGCAGTACTTC	CASSSPRGTRTYEQYF
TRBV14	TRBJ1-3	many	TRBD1	TGTGCCAGCAGCTCCGGGACAGGGGCTGGAAACACCATATATTTT	CASSSGTGAGNTIYF
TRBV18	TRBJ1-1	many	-	TGTGCCAGCTCACCACCTTCTAGGGGGAGCACTGAAGCTTTCTTT	CASSPPSRGSTEAFF
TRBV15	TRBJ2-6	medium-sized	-	TGTGCCACCAGCAAGGGGGGTTACTCTGGGGCCAACGTCCTGACTTTC	CATSKGGYSGANVLTF
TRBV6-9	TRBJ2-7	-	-	TGTGCCAGCAGTTATGGGACCGCGTCCTACGAGCAGTACTTC	CASSYGTASYEQYF
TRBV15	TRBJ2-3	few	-	TGTGCCACCAGCAGAGAGCTTCATAGAACAGATACGCAGTATTTT	CATSRELHRTDTQYF
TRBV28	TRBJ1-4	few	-	TGTGCCAGCAGTTTGGGGACCATCGGAAAACTGTTTTTT	CASSLGTIGKLFF
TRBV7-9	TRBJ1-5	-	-	TGTGCCAGCAGCCCCGGGACACAGCATTTT	CASSPGTQHF
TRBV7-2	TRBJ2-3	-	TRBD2	TGTGCCAGCAACTTAGCGGGGGGTGTAGATACGCAGTATTTT	CASNLAGGVDTQYF
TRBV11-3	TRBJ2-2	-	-	TGTGCCAGCAGCTTAGATAGAGGAGGGGAGCTGTTTTTT	CASSLDRGGELFF
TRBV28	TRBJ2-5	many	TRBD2	TGTGCCAGCAGTTCCAGACTAGCGGGTTTACAAGAGACCCAGTACTTC	CASSSRLAGLQETQYF
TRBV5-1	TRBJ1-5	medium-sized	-	TGCGCCAGCAGCCTAAGTGGGGAGGGCAATCAGCCCCAGCATTTT	CASSLSGEGNQPQHF
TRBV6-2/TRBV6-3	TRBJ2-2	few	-	TGTGCCAGCAGACGCTCCGAGACCCAAACCGGGGAGCTGTTTTTT	CASRRSETQTGELFF